This T cell receptor (beta chain) was recovered during a study of cytomegalovirus exposure and HLA in healthy donors. As for the study in general: Inside one of the first data releases sat 75 million to 100 million unique TCRs taken from HLA-typed donors.

PCR used 60 Vbeta primers and 13 Jbeta primers. Sequencing was performed with immunoSEQ multiplex PCR; in TCRdb, only in-frame clones are kept and a portion is missing. The sample records 90,000 to 120,000 clones, 81% being singletons. Trimming took 6 bases from V and 6 from J, leaving 12 bases between them. The length of the CDR3 is 13 residues. Germline V gives CDR1 KGHSH, CDR2 LQKENI. A remark on this clone: Its antigen is currently unknown.

The study, taken as a whole, reports: Segments of the TCR beta V type were, in most cases, productive about 87% or about 30% of the time in an earlier analysis. TCR beta chains numbering about 160 were designated cytomegalovirus-associated.

Material for sequencing was PBMCs. This receptor was obtained from a man in his thirties or forties in good health and CMV-seronegative. V gene TRBV18 combines with J gene TRBJ2-1; D is perhaps TRBD2 (5 bases). The CDR3 DNA sequence: TGTGCCAGCTCCACCGGACTGGGCAATGAGCAGTTCTTC. Protein sequence: CASSTGLGNEQFF.